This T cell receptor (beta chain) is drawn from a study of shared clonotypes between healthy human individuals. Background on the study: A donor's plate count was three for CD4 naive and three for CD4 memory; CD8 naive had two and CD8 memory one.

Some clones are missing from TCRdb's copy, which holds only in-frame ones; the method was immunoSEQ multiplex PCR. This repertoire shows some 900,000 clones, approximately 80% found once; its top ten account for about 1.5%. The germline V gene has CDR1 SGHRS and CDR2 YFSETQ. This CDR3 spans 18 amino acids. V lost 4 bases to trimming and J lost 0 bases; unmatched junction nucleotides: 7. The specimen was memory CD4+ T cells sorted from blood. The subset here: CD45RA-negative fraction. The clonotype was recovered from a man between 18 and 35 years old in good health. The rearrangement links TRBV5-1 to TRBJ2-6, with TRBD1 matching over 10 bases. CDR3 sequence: CASSGDRDRGSGANVLTF. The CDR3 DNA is TGCGCCAGCAGCGGGGACCGGGACAGGGGCTCTGGGGCCAACGTCCTGACTTTC.